A single sample is the source of the 25 T cell receptor beta chains below, sequenced in a study of Ad26.COV2.S vaccination and SARS-CoV-2 variants. Profiled with immunoSEQ multiplex PCR; TCRdb holds only in-frame clones, not every one. The data contain 85,000 to 95,000 clones, roughly 84% of them singletons. Sequenced here: peripheral blood, sampled after recovery from COVID-19. These receptor sequences come from a human donor who had recovered from COVID-19.

The V gene is TRBV12-3 or TRBV12-4, the J gene TRBJ1-1; no clear D. V was trimmed by 3 bases and J by 0 bases, leaving 5 bases between them. The CDR3 runs 13 residues. CDR3 nucleotides: TGTGCCAGCAGTTTTGATGTGAACACTGAAGCTTTCTTT. Its protein product is CASSFDVNTEAFF.

This chain links TRBV6-6 with TRBJ2-1, with TRBD1 identical over 7 bases. This CDR3 has 14 residues. Per germline, CDR1 MNHNY and CDR2 SVGAGI (reference sequence). With 7 bases clipped from V and 7 bases from J, the junction kept 10 bases outside the gene matches. The CDR3 here is CASTDRVRRNEQFF. The CDR3 nucleotides are TGTGCCAGCACCGACAGGGTAAGGCGGAATGAGCAGTTCTTC.

V usage is TRBV18 and J usage is TRBJ1-5; possible D gene TRBD1, 5 bases. Trimming stripped 3 bases from V and 0 bases from J, with 9 bases between. The CDR3 is made up of 15 amino acids. Looked up from germline, CDR1 is KGHSH and CDR2 is LQKENI. CDR3 loop: CASSPSRASNQPQHF. CDR3 nucleotides: TGTGCCAGCTCACCCAGCAGGGCTAGCAATCAGCCCCAGCATTTT.

This clone appeared once. The chain uses TRBV2 and TRBJ2-7, with a tentative D call TRBD2 (6 bases). V lost 8 bases, J lost 2 bases, and 22 bases lay in between. The CDR3 covers 16 residues. In germline, CDR1 is SNHLY, CDR2 FYNNEI. The CDR3 DNA reads TGTGCCAGCTTCCATCCGGGGGTTACTCGTCCCTACGAGCAGTACTTC. Translation: CASFHPGVTRPYEQYF. The whole variable domain, filled in from reference TRBV2 and TRBJ2-7, reads EPEVTQTPSHQVTQMGQEVILRCVPISNHLYFYWYRQILGQKVEFLVSFYNNEISEKSEIFDDQFSVERPDGSNFTLKIRSTKLEDSAMYFCASFHPGVTRPYEQYFGPGTRLTVT.

This chain connects TRBV28 to TRBJ1-5; unclear D gene. V was clipped by 4 bases and J by 3 bases, with 13 bases between them. This CDR3 is built from 15 residues. The germline CDR1 and CDR2 sequences are MDHEN and SYDVKM. The CDR3 protein is CASSSGKGFNQPQHF. As DNA, the CDR3 is TGTGCCAGCAGTTCCGGTAAGGGTTTCAATCAGCCCCAGCATTTT.

The V gene is TRBV6-4, the J gene TRBJ2-5; TRBD1 agrees at 8 bases. Germline CDR1 and CDR2: MRHNA and SNTAGT. J lost 4 bases, V lost 1 base, and 11 bases had no gene match. This CDR3 region has 17 residues. The CDR3 bases are TGTGCCAGCAGTGACTTTGCGAGACAGGGGAATCTAGAGACCCAGTACTTC. Protein product: CASSDFARQGNLETQYF.

The chain couples TRBV7-2 to TRBJ1-3; weak D call: TRBD1 (6 bases). This CDR3 contains 13 residues. CDR1 and CDR2 (germline): SGHTA, FQGNSA. V was cut by 2 bases and J by 8 bases, with 10 bases left in between. The CDR3 reads CASSLNRAYTIYF. Here the CDR3 DNA reads TGTGCCAGCAGCTTAAACAGGGCGTACACCATATATTTT.

V and J are TRBV19 and TRBJ2-3, with D hard to call. The CDR3 runs to 13 residues. Deletions cut 4 bases from V and 1 base from J, with 6 bases between. The germline CDR1 and CDR2 sequences are LNHDA and SQIVND (reference sequence). Here the CDR3 DNA reads TGTGCCAGTAGTACCTCCGGCACAGATACGCAGTATTTT. Translating gives CASSTSGTDTQYF.

V gene TRBV5-1 combines with J gene TRBJ2-1; D gene ambiguous. V was pared by 0 bases and J by 6 bases, with 10 bases between. The germline CDR1 and CDR2 sequences are SGHRS and YFSETQ. The CDR3 sequence is 14 residues long. CDR3 sequence (DNA): TGCGCCAGCAGCTTGGCCCGTGTTGGCAATGAGCAGTTCTTC. Amino acids: CASSLARVGNEQFF. Full variable domain (remainder filled in from reference TRBV5-1 and TRBJ2-1): KAGVTQTPRYLIKTRGQQVTLSCSPISGHRSVSWYQQTPGQGLQFLFEYFSETQRNKGNFPGRFSGRQFSNSRSEMNVSTLELGDSALYLCASSLARVGNEQFFGPGTRLTVL.

CDR3 sequence: CASSVAPGGLAGPFF. CDR3 DNA sequence: TGTGCCAGCAGCGTAGCTCCAGGGGGACTAGCGGGACCGTTCTTC. V usage is TRBV9 and J usage is TRBJ2-1, with 13 bases fitting TRBD2. Trimming removed 0 bases from V and 15 bases from J; junction bases left unmatched: 9. The germline gives CDR1 SGDLS, CDR2 YYNGEE. The CDR3 runs 15 residues.

The chain joins TRBV5-1 to TRBJ2-7; tentatively, D is TRBD1 (5 bases). This CDR3 region has 12 residues. V lost 0 bases and J lost 4, with 5 bases in between. Germline CDR1 is SGHRS and CDR2 is YFSETQ. DNA of the CDR3: TGCGCCAGCAGCTTGGAGGGGTACGAGCAGTACTTC. Its protein is CASSLEGYEQYF.

The chain links TRBV12-3 or TRBV12-4 to TRBJ2-1, with D possibly called TRBD1 or TRBD2 (6 bases each). Trimming shortened V by 10 bases and J by 4 bases, and 14 bases separated the two germline ends. The CDR3 covers 13 residues. The CDR3 is CATRGEGYNEQFF. CDR3 nucleotides: TGTGCCACTAGGGGGGAAGGTTACAATGAGCAGTTCTTC.

The CDR3 sequence: CASSLGTSGGTSTDTQYF. The CDR3 nucleotides are TGTGCCAGCAGTCTTGGGACTAGCGGGGGAACTAGCACAGATACGCAGTATTTT. The chain is built from TRBV7-6 and TRBJ2-3; 14 bases are a match to TRBD2. This CDR3 is 18 amino acids long. J lost 0 bases, V lost 6 bases, and 8 bases had no gene match. The germline V gene has CDR1 SGHVS and CDR2 FNYEAQ.

The J gene is TRBJ2-5, the V gene TRBV6-2 or TRBV6-3; 11 positions agree with TRBD2. With V trimmed by 5 bases and J by 4 bases, 9 bases remained unmatched. CDR3 length: 16 residues. In germline, CDR1 is MNHEY, CDR2 SVGEGT. This CDR3 is CASSQFGLAGTETQYF. The CDR3 DNA sequence: TGTGCCAGCAGTCAATTCGGACTAGCGGGCACAGAGACCCAGTACTTC.

V and J are TRBV7-3 and TRBJ2-1, with D uncertain. Trimming left V 5 bases short and J 10 bases short, with 15 bases between. Germline loops: CDR1 SGHTA, CDR2 FQGTGA. This CDR3 spans 13 amino acids. The CDR3 region is CASSPTSYGEQFF. The CDR3, as DNA: TGTGCCAGCAGCCCGACGAGCTATGGGGAGCAGTTCTTC.

V gene TRBV11-3 combines with J gene TRBJ2-5; 7 positions match TRBD1. CDR1 is SGHNT, CDR2 YENEEA, per germline. After removal of 1 base from V and 4 bases from J, the junction contained 3 bases not matched to a gene. This CDR3 is 14 amino acids long. CDR3 sequence (DNA): TGTGCCAGCAGCTTAGGGACAGGACGAGAGACCCAGTACTTC. This gives the protein CASSLGTGRETQYF. The full variable domain, in which reference TRBV11-3 and TRBJ2-5 provide the parts outside the CDR3, is EAGVVQSPRYKIIEKKQPVAFWCNPISGHNTLYWYLQNLGQGPELLIRYENEEAVDDSQLPKDRFSAERLKGVDSTLKIQPAELGDSAVYLCASSLGTGRETQYFGPGTRLLVL.

This clone was observed at least ten times. The sample has other DNA sequences that encode this CDR3 too. The chain combines TRBV29-1 with TRBJ1-5; unclear D gene. The CDR3 sequence is 12 residues long. Trimming pared 0 bases from V and 6 bases from J, leaving 6 bases between. Per the germline V gene, CDR1 is SQVTM and CDR2 is ANQGSEA. The CDR3 coding sequence is TGCAGCGTTGAAGATAACGGTCAGCCCCAGCATTTT. Amino acid sequence: CSVEDNGQPQHF.

This sequence joins TRBV28 and TRBJ2-1, with D hard to call. From germline, CDR1 is MDHEN and CDR2 SYDVKM. Trimming took 8 bases from V and 5 from J, leaving 22 bases between them. The CDR3 covers 16 residues. The CDR3 loop reads CASYRPGFESNNEQFF. The DNA for the CDR3 is TGTGCCAGCTATAGACCTGGCTTTGAATCAAACAATGAGCAGTTCTTC.

The chain uses TRBV10-3 and TRBJ1-3, with 8 nucleotides matching TRBD1. This CDR3 region has 15 residues. V shed 6 bases, J shed 2 bases, and the junction held 6 bases outside the gene matches. The germline CDR1 and CDR2 sequences are ENHRY and SYGVKD. The CDR3 sequence: CAIRSGQGAGNTIYF. In nucleotides, the CDR3 is TGTGCCATCAGAAGCGGACAGGGCGCTGGAAACACCATATATTTT.

This chain uses TRBV7-2 with TRBJ1-1; D gene uncertain. The CDR3 length is 13 residues. The V and J ends lost 1 base and 4 bases respectively, with 7 bases between them. Germline CDR1 is SGHTA and CDR2 is FQGNSA. This chain's CDR3 is CASSLGSGTEAFF. The CDR3 coding sequence is TGTGCCAGCAGCTTAGGGTCAGGCACTGAAGCTTTCTTT.

The rearrangement uses TRBV24-1 and TRBJ2-1; 9 bases agree with TRBD2. Germline V CDR1 and CDR2: KGHDR, SFDVKD. J gave up 9 bases and V 0 bases, and 5 bases lay outside the gene matches. The CDR3 extends over 15 amino acids. The CDR3 DNA follows: TGTGCCACCAGTGATTTGGGGCGGGAGGGTGCTGAGCAGTTCTTC. This translates into CATSDLGREGAEQFF.

The chain has TRBV5-6 and TRBJ2-1; 7 nucleotides match TRBD2. This CDR3 has 15 amino acids. In germline, CDR1 is SGHDT, CDR2 YYEEEE. Trimming at V came to 5 bases and at J to 3 bases, leaving 8 bases not matched to a gene. CDR3 loop: CASSVLPGGYNEQFF. The CDR3, as DNA: TGTGCCAGCAGTGTCCTCCCGGGGGGCTACAATGAGCAGTTCTTC.

The chain couples TRBV4-2 to TRBJ2-3, with 7 bases fitting TRBD2. Germline CDR1 LGHNA, CDR2 YNFKEQ. The CDR3 contains 16 residues. V was pared by 3 bases and J by 3 bases, with 9 bases of the junction left unmatched. The CDR3 sequence is CASSQTTRRETDTQYF. In nucleotides, the CDR3 is TGTGCCAGCAGCCAGACTACACGGCGGGAGACAGATACGCAGTATTTT.

This rearrangement joins TRBV27 to TRBJ2-4; D gene unclear. CDR3 size: 12 residues. With 5 bases removed from V and 2 bases from J, the gap between germline ends came to 4 bases. From germline, CDR1 is MNHEY and CDR2 SMNVEV (reference sequence). CDR3 sequence reads: CASSPSKNIQYF. The DNA of the CDR3 is TGTGCCAGCAGTCCGTCCAAAAACATTCAGTACTTC.

The chain recombines TRBV10-1 with TRBJ2-3; TRBD1 matches 7 bases. Trimming took 2 bases from V and 5 from J; bases not matched to a gene: 7. The CDR3 totals 15 residues. Germline CDR1 is WNHNN and CDR2 is SYGVQD (reference sequence). The DNA of the CDR3 is TGCGCCAGCAGTGAGGAGGGGGCCGGGAAAGATACGCAGTATTTT. This encodes CASSEEGAGKDTQYF.